This is a list of T cell receptor beta chains from one sample in a study of coeliac disease. Produced via immunoSEQ multiplex PCR; TCRdb's table is partial and in-frame only. The data hold 4,000 to 5,000 clones, with roughly two thirds observed a single time. What was sequenced was intraepithelial lymphocytes from the gut. The source is a man in his 70s with active celiac disease. The CDR3 runs from the conserved cysteine through the conserved F or W. A D gene is named only where the DNA matches it firmly. Size is stated for part of the rows, as once, few or many counts, or as a class when the clone is expanded.

TRBV28	-	-	TRBJ2-3	CASSSAGDTQYF	TGTGCCAGCAGTTCAGCAGGGGATACGCAGTATTTT
TRBV4-1	-	-	TRBJ1-3	CASSPRVNSGNTIYF	TGCGCCAGCAGCCCCCGAGTGAACTCTGGAAACACCATATATTTT
TRBV7-2	-	TRBD1	TRBJ2-2	CASSSQGAVGELFF	TGTGCCAGCAGCTCCCAGGGGGCGGTCGGGGAGCTGTTTTTT
TRBV19	few	-	TRBJ1-2	CASSSQGSNGYTF	TGTGCCAGTAGTTCGCAGGGGAGCAATGGCTACACCTTC
TRBV10-3	-	TRBD1	TRBJ2-7	CASSGDRDDEQYF	TGTGCCTCATCGGGGGACAGGGACGACGAGCAGTACTTC
TRBV7-9	once	-	TRBJ2-6	CASSRGSGANVLTF	TGTGCCAGCAGCAGGGGGTCTGGGGCCAACGTCCTGACTTTC
TRBV27	-	-	TRBJ2-5	CASSLSRQHQETQYF	TGTGCCAGCAGTTTATCCAGGCAGCACCAAGAGACCCAGTACTTC
TRBV5-6	once	TRBD1	TRBJ2-7	CASSLMGVQGEQYF	TGTGCCAGCAGCTTGATGGGGGTACAGGGGGAGCAGTACTTC
TRBV4-1	-	-	TRBJ2-3	CASSQGWGLVTDTQYF	TGCGCCAGCAGCCAAGGGTGGGGACTTGTCACAGATACGCAGTATTTT
TRBV2	-	TRBD1	TRBJ2-5	CASSVAGQGEGETQYF	TGTGCCAGCAGCGTTGCAGGACAGGGAGAGGGAGAGACCCAGTACTTC
TRBV9	-	TRBD2	TRBJ2-3	CASSVAGGGTDTQYF	TGTGCCAGCAGCGTAGCGGGAGGGGGCACAGATACGCAGTATTTT
TRBV5-1	-	TRBD1	TRBJ1-6	CASSYGQGLNSPLHF	TGCGCCAGCAGCTACGGACAGGGATTAAATTCACCCCTCCACTTT
TRBV5-1	-	-	TRBJ1-4	CASSEQVANEKLFF	TGCGCCAGCAGCGAACAGGTAGCTAATGAAAAACTGTTTTTT
TRBV19	-	-	TRBJ2-3	CASSSEGPSALPDTQYF	TGTGCCAGTAGTAGTGAAGGTCCTAGCGCGCTGCCAGATACGCAGTATTTT
TRBV7-8	-	TRBD2	TRBJ2-5	CASSTLTSGREETQYF	TGTGCCAGCAGCACCTTGACTAGCGGGAGGGAAGAGACCCAGTACTTC
TRBV28	-	TRBD1	TRBJ2-7	CATGGQSYEQYF	TGTGCCACTGGGGGACAGTCCTACGAGCAGTACTTC
TRBV11-2	-	TRBD1	TRBJ2-7	CASSRGTGGGSEQYF	TGTGCCAGCAGCCGAGGGACAGGGGGGGGGTCCGAGCAGTACTTC
TRBV5-1	-	TRBD2	TRBJ2-1	CASSLEGTSGNAEQFF	TGCGCCAGCAGCTTGGAAGGGACTAGCGGGAACGCTGAGCAGTTCTTC
TRBV7-3	-	TRBD1	TRBJ2-2	CASSLTPQGAGGELFF	TGTGCCAGCAGCCTCACCCCACAGGGGGCAGGCGGGGAGCTGTTTTTT
TRBV19	-	-	TRBJ1-1	CASIGQMNTEAFF	TGTGCCAGTATTGGACAGATGAACACTGAAGCTTTCTTT
TRBV5-1	once	TRBD1	TRBJ1-4	CASRTGIATNEKLFF	TGCGCCAGCAGGACAGGGATTGCCACTAATGAAAAACTGTTTTTT
TRBV5-6	few	-	TRBJ1-6	CASSPVGGKNSPLHF	TGTGCCAGCAGCCCCGTCGGGGGGAAGAATTCACCCCTCCACTTT
TRBV30	few	TRBD1	TRBJ2-7	CAWHRRGQGSYEQYF	TGTGCCTGGCACCGTCGTGGACAGGGATCCTACGAGCAGTACTTC
TRBV7-3	-	-	TRBJ1-2	CASSSGRAGDGYTF	TGTGCCAGCAGCTCCGGGAGGGCAGGGGATGGCTACACCTTC
TRBV7-9	few	TRBD2	TRBJ2-5	CASSLEVAGDKTQYF	TGTGCCAGCAGCTTAGAAGTGGCGGGGGATAAGACCCAGTACTTC
TRBV6-1	-	TRBD1	TRBJ1-6	CASSTPGQGNSPLHF	TGTGCCAGCAGTACACCGGGACAGGGGAATTCACCCCTCCACTTT
TRBV27	-	TRBD2	TRBJ2-1	CASSLMREVGTYNEQFF	TGTGCCAGCAGTTTAATGCGGGAGGTTGGAACCTACAATGAGCAGTTCTTC
TRBV28	-	-	TRBJ2-5	CASSRALHGGRETQYF	TGTGCCAGCAGTCGGGCCCTTCACGGGGGGCGAGAGACCCAGTACTTC
TRBV5-1	-	-	TRBJ1-6	CASSSGDPWNSPLHF	TGCGCCAGCAGCTCGGGGGACCCATGGAATTCACCCCTCCACTTT
TRBV19	-	TRBD2	TRBJ2-1	CASSKLAGEGYNEQFF	TGTGCCAGTAGTAAACTAGCGGGAGAGGGCTACAATGAGCAGTTCTTC
TRBV13	-	-	TRBJ2-7	CASSSRVRTGGYEQYF	TGTGCCAGCAGCTCCAGGGTGCGGACGGGTGGGTACGAGCAGTACTTC
TRBV14	-	TRBD2	TRBJ2-2	CASSQAGGRTGELFF	TGTGCCAGCAGCCAAGCGGGGGGGAGGACCGGGGAGCTGTTTTTT
TRBV18	once	TRBD1	TRBJ2-5	CASSPAGGEQYF	TGTGCCAGCTCACCCGCAGGGGGTGAGCAGTACTTC
TRBV15	-	-	TRBJ1-1	CATSRVINTEAFF	TGTGCCACCAGCAGAGTTATAAACACTGAAGCTTTCTTT
TRBV27	-	TRBD2	TRBJ2-7	CASSPRGGAFAQYF	TGTGCCAGCAGTCCCCGGGGGGGGGCCTTTGCGCAGTACTTC
TRBV5-5	-	-	TRBJ2-3	CASSWAGTSTDTQYF	TGTGCCAGCAGCTGGGCGGGTACTAGCACAGATACGCAGTATTTT
TRBV5-1	-	TRBD1	TRBJ2-3	CASSLGTGGDTQYF	TGCGCCAGCAGCCTCGGGACAGGCGGAGATACGCAGTATTTT
TRBV9	-	-	TRBJ2-2	CASSEGVGGELFF	TGTGCCAGCAGCGAGGGGGTAGGCGGGGAGCTGTTTTTT
TRBV5-1	-	-	TRBJ2-5	CASTTASGVEGTQYF	TGCGCCAGCACAACAGCTTCAGGGGTAGAGGGGACCCAGTACTTC
TRBV27	large	-	TRBJ2-7	CASSSVGDSSYEQYF	TGTGCCAGCAGTTCGGTCGGAGACAGCTCCTACGAGCAGTACTTC
TRBV28	-	TRBD1	TRBJ1-4	CASSLKGAATNEKLFF	TGTGCCAGCAGCCTTAAGGGGGCTGCAACTAATGAAAAACTGTTTTTT
TRBV5-1	-	-	TRBJ1-2	CASSPRTEGYGYTF	TGCGCCAGCAGCCCCAGGACAGAAGGCTATGGCTACACCTTC
TRBV27	few	TRBD1	TRBJ2-6	CASSHPRDRVSGANVLTF	TGTGCCAGCAGTCATCCCCGGGACAGGGTTTCTGGGGCCAACGTCCTGACTTTC
TRBV10-2	-	-	TRBJ1-3	CASRAPGARSGNTIYF	TGCGCCAGCAGGGCCCCTGGGGCTCGCTCTGGAAACACCATATATTTT
TRBV5-1	-	TRBD2	TRBJ2-5	CASRLGTSGAAETQYF	TGCGCCAGCAGATTGGGGACTAGCGGGGCCGCAGAGACCCAGTACTTC
TRBV6-6	-	-	TRBJ1-5	CASSYIYRESQPQHF	TGTGCCAGCAGTTACATATACAGGGAGAGCCAGCCCCAGCATTTT
TRBV21-1	large	-	TRBJ2-7	CASSKDSGLSYEQYF	TGTGCCAGCAGCAAAGACTCAGGGCTGTCCTACGAGCAGTACTTC
TRBV7-2	-	-	TRBJ2-5	CASSLAGERETQYF	TGTGCCAGCAGCTTAGCTGGTGAGCGGGAGACCCAGTACTTC
TRBV28	once	-	TRBJ2-7	CASNSGFSVIDEQYF	TGTGCCAGCAATTCAGGTTTTTCGGTCATCGACGAGCAGTACTTC
TRBV19	-	-	TRBJ1-2	CASRAQGSGSYGYTF	TGTGCCAGTAGGGCGCAGGGGTCCGGCTCCTATGGCTACACCTTC
TRBV30	-	TRBD1	TRBJ1-2	CAGQGNYGYTF	TGTGCCGGACAGGGAAACTATGGCTACACCTTC
TRBV7-3	-	-	TRBJ1-2	CASSPDSGSFYGYTF	TGTGCCAGCAGCCCGGACTCGGGGTCTTTCTATGGCTACACCTTC
TRBV7-7	-	-	TRBJ1-1	CASSLRRDTEAFF	TGTGCCAGCAGCTTACGCAGGGACACTGAAGCTTTCTTT
TRBV4-2	-	TRBD2	TRBJ2-2	CASSQAPGLAAEGTGELFF	TGTGCCAGCAGCCAAGCACCGGGACTAGCGGCCGAGGGCACCGGGGAGCTGTTTTTT
TRBV30	-	-	TRBJ2-1	CAWSVLGGLTYNEQFF	TGTGCCTGGAGTGTACTTGGGGGCCTAACCTACAATGAGCAGTTCTTC
TRBV19	-	-	TRBJ1-5	CASSRPQGHQPQHF	TGTGCCAGTAGTAGGCCGCAGGGCCATCAGCCCCAGCATTTT
TRBV5-1	few	-	TRBJ2-7	CASSLSGREEQYF	TGCGCCAGCAGCTTGTCGGGCAGGGAAGAGCAGTACTTC